A single sample gave rise to the 16 T cell receptor beta chains below, sequenced in a study of cytomegalovirus exposure and HLA in healthy donors. The PCR had 60 Vbeta and 13 Jbeta primers. Sequencing was performed with immunoSEQ multiplex PCR; in TCRdb, only in-frame clones are kept and a portion is missing. The sample shows approximately 100,000 clones, roughly three quarters of them seen only once. Sequenced sample: PBMCs. These receptors all stem from a female donor in good health and CMV-seropositive.

This sequence joins TRBV4-2 and TRBJ1-2; 7 bases agree with TRBD1. Germline V CDR1 and CDR2: LGHNA, YNFKEQ. With V trimmed by 3 bases and J by 0 bases, 1 base remained unmatched. This CDR3 spans 14 amino acids. The CDR3 region has the DNA TGTGCCAGCAGCCAGGGGACAGCTAACTATGGCTACACCTTC. This codes for CASSQGTANYGYTF.

This chain joins TRBV5-1 and TRBJ2-1; possibly TRBD2 for D (7 bases). The CDR3 runs 16 residues. Germline V gene data show CDR1 as SGHRS and CDR2 as YFSETQ. Trimming shortened V by 3 bases and J by 10 bases, and 23 bases separated the two germline ends. DNA for the CDR3: TGCGCCAGCAGCTGGGGGGGGGCAGGGACGGCGGGGGAGCAGTTCTTC. This gives the protein CASSWGGAGTAGEQFF.

The J gene is TRBJ2-7, the V gene TRBV4-2; the match to TRBD2 covers 8 bases. The CDR3 runs to 15 residues. V shed 0 bases and J 4 bases; nucleotides not matched to a gene: 5. Germline V gene data show CDR1 as LGHNA and CDR2 as YNFKEQ. The CDR3 loop reads CASSQEPAGAYEQYF. The CDR3, as DNA: TGTGCCAGCAGCCAAGAGCCAGCGGGAGCTTACGAGCAGTACTTC.

The chain recombines TRBV7-9 with TRBJ2-1, with TRBD1 matching 7 bases. Unmatched junction bases numbered 7, after V lost 7 bases and J lost 7 bases. Germline V gene data show CDR1 as SEHNR and CDR2 as FQNEAQ (reference sequence). This CDR3 contains 13 residues. This CDR3 reads CASMQQGSNEQFF. The DNA for the CDR3 is TGTGCCAGCATGCAACAGGGGAGTAATGAGCAGTTCTTC.

This clone occurred once. The chain recombines TRBV7-9 with TRBJ2-7; TRBD1 is a possible D gene (5 bases). Germline V gene lookup returns CDR1 SEHNR and CDR2 FQNEAQ (reference sequence). Trimming removed 5 bases from V and 0 bases from J, with 11 bases in between. This CDR3 has 14 amino acids. The CDR3 DNA reads TGTGCCAGCAGCGCAGCAGGGAACTCCTACGAGCAGTACTTC. It is translated as CASSAAGNSYEQYF.

CDR3 loop: CASSPGSSGNTIYF. The DNA of the CDR3 is TGTGCCAGCAGCCCAGGGTCTTCTGGAAACACCATATATTTT. The chain links TRBV7-9 to TRBJ1-3; possibly TRBD1 for D (5 bases). Germline V CDR1 and CDR2: SEHNR, FQNEAQ (reference sequence). V lost 5 bases, J lost 1 base, and 9 bases lay in between. The CDR3 is 14 amino acids.

This clone occurred a few times. V gene TRBV5-4 combines with J gene TRBJ1-2, with no clear D. This CDR3 contains 13 residues. V was cut by 3 bases and J by 3 bases, with 9 bases left in between. Germline V gene lookup returns CDR1 SGHNT and CDR2 YYREEE (reference sequence). DNA of the CDR3: TGTGCCAGCAGCTCGACTTGGGACTATGGCTACACCTTC. Translation gives CASSSTWDYGYTF.

This clone was seen just once. The rearrangement links TRBV27 to TRBJ2-1, with D maybe TRBD2 (6 bases). Germline CDR1 and CDR2: MNHEY and SMNVEV (reference sequence). Trimming shortened V by 2 bases and J by 6 bases, and 8 bases separated the two germline ends. CDR3 length: 13 residues. The CDR3 bases are TGTGCCAGCAGTTTACGGAGGGGCAATGAGCAGTTCTTC. This translates into CASSLRRGNEQFF.

This sequence joins TRBV5-5 and TRBJ2-3, with 8 bases aligning to TRBD2. Trimming took 1 base from V and 8 from J; bases not matched to a gene: 6. Germline assignment: CDR1 SGHKS and CDR2 YYEKEE (reference sequence). The CDR3 sequence is 14 residues long. DNA for the CDR3: TGTGCCAGCAGCTTGAGTATCGGGGGGGGTACGCAGTATTTT. It yields the protein CASSLSIGGGTQYF. The full variable domain, its missing parts supplied by reference TRBV5-5 and TRBJ2-3, is DAGVTQSPTHLIKTRGQQVTLRCSPISGHKSVSWYQQVLGQGPQFIFQYYEKEERGRGNFPDRFSARQFPNYSSELNVNALLLGDSALYLCASSLSIGGGTQYFGPGTRLTVL.

The chain carries TRBV11-2 and TRBJ1-1, with D possibly being TRBD1 (6 bases). This CDR3 is built from 14 residues. Germline V lookup: CDR1 SGHAT, CDR2 FQNNGV. V lost 0 bases, J lost 5 bases, and 10 bases lay in between. CDR3: CASSLENRGTEAFF. CDR3 nucleotides: TGTGCCAGCAGCTTAGAGAATAGGGGGACTGAAGCTTTCTTT.

The chain couples TRBV27 to TRBJ1-3, with 9 positions matching TRBD1. The CDR3 runs 18 residues. Germline CDR1 reads MNHEY; CDR2 reads SMNVEV (reference sequence). With V trimmed by 6 bases and J by 4 bases, 16 bases remained unmatched. This chain's CDR3 is CASSEFARGTGRGNTIYF. For the CDR3, the DNA is TGTGCCAGCAGCGAATTCGCAAGAGGGACAGGGAGAGGAAACACCATATATTTT.

This chain's CDR3 is CASSGGTSGRIADTQYF. CDR3 coding DNA: TGTGCCAGCAGCGGGGGGACTAGCGGGAGGATAGCAGATACGCAGTATTTT. The chain couples TRBV7-6 to TRBJ2-3; TRBD2 aligns across 15 bases. This CDR3 has 17 residues. V lost 5 bases, J lost 4 bases, and 7 bases stayed unmatched. Germline assignment: CDR1 SGHVS and CDR2 FNYEAQ.

J is TRBJ2-7 and V is TRBV10-3; D gene unclear. The CDR3 runs 12 residues. Per germline, CDR1 ENHRY and CDR2 SYGVKD. V shed 6 bases and J shed 6 bases, with 12 bases lying between them. The CDR3 sequence is CAIRNYLGEQYF. CDR3 bases: TGTGCCATCAGAAATTATCTAGGCGAGCAGTACTTC.

V gene TRBV6-4 combines with J gene TRBJ2-1; TRBD1 matches at 7 bases. The CDR3 totals 13 residues. Looked up from germline, CDR1 is MRHNA and CDR2 is SNTAGT. J was trimmed by 9 bases and V by 0 bases; bases with no gene match: 2. The CDR3 spells CASSDSGGGEQFF. The CDR3 DNA follows: TGTGCCAGCAGTGACTCAGGGGGCGGTGAGCAGTTCTTC.

This chain links TRBV6-6 with TRBJ1-4; 11 nucleotides line up with TRBD1. Germline V gene data show CDR1 as MNHNY and CDR2 as SVGAGI (reference sequence). The length of the CDR3 is 15 residues. V shed 7 bases and J 8 bases; nucleotides not matched to a gene: 9. CDR3 residues: CASTTPGQGDEKLFF. CDR3 in DNA: TGTGCCAGCACCACCCCGGGACAGGGGGACGAAAAACTGTTTTTT.

V is TRBV5-1 and J is TRBJ2-3; 11 positions match TRBD2. The V gene's germline CDR1 is SGHRS and CDR2 YFSETQ. The J segment lost 3 bases and the V segment lost 0 bases, leaving 3 bases of the junction unmatched. The CDR3 length is 16 residues. The CDR3 is CASSLGLAGITDTQYF. CDR3 DNA sequence: TGCGCCAGCAGCTTGGGACTAGCGGGGATAACAGATACGCAGTATTTT.